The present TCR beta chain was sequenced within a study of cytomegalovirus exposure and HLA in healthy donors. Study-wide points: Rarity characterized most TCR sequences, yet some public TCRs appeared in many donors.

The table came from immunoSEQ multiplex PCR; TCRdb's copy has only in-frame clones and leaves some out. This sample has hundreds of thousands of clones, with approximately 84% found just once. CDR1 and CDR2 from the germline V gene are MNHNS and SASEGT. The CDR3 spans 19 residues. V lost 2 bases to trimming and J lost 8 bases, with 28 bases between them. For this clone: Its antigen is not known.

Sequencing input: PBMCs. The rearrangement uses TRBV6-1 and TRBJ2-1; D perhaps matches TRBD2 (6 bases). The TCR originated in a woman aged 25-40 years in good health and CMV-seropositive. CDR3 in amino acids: CASSEPWGERQIEGHEQFF. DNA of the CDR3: TGTGCCAGCAGTGAACCTTGGGGGGAACGGCAGATAGAGGGACATGAGCAGTTCTTC.